This T cell receptor beta chain comes out of a study of blood T cells in healthy people across ages. On the study more broadly: There was about one barcoded beta molecule captured by template switching per two T cells.

Trimming cost V 4 bases and J 3 bases, with 6 bases left between them. Per the germline V gene, CDR1 is SGHAT and CDR2 is FQNNGV. The CDR3 spans 12 residues. Broader study findings: In these data, TCR beta diversity tracked strongly with naive T cell percentage.

With regard to this clonotype: Its target is unknown.

A J-beta primer mix and a sample-barcoded 5' primer were used in a second PCR of about 7 to 12 cycles. MiXCR was run by TCRdb on the 5' RACE reads, yielding one entry per CDR3 protein. This sample has fewer than 900,000 distinct CDR3 sequences; 40% to 45% occur once, and the top ten carry around 20%. The sample taken for sequencing was blood. The rearrangement joins TRBV11-2 to TRBJ1-1; D gene unclear. The source is a woman aged 60-75 years in good health. CDR3 nucleotides: TGTGCCAGCAGCTCTTGGGACACTGAAGCTTTCTTT. As protein: CASSSWDTEAFF.